Only a few counts were recorded for the clone carrying this T cell receptor (beta chain). Its antigen is unknown. Primers for the PCR totalled 60 Vbeta and 13 Jbeta. Sequencing was performed with immunoSEQ multiplex PCR; in TCRdb, only in-frame clones are kept and a portion is missing. The table lists approximately 120,000 clones, around 80% of them singletons. The source of the sample is a study of cytomegalovirus exposure and HLA in healthy donors. Study results and limitations: A later analysis reportedly identified an Asian-associated ancestry cluster as carrying fewer N-insertions than the approximately 670-donor mean. Most of the TCR beta V segments (in an earlier analysis) were productive either about 87% or about 30% of the time. The only immune exposure information that was available was CMV serostatus.

The CDR3 runs to 14 residues. V lost 0 bases to trimming and J lost 5 bases; unmatched junction nucleotides: 5. The V gene's germline CDR1 is SGHRS and CDR2 YFSETQ. The chain combines TRBV5-1 with TRBJ2-7; TRBD1 matches 7 bases. Sequencing used PBMCs. The sequence derives from a woman in her twenties or thirties in good health and CMV-seronegative. Here the CDR3 DNA reads TGCGCCAGCAGCTTGGAGGGGGCGAACCACGAGCAGTACTTC. This sequence encodes CASSLEGANHEQYF.